This TCR beta chain was observed in a study of T cell changes during pregnancy in multiple sclerosis. V lost 5 bases, J lost 0 bases, and 11 bases stayed unmatched. The germline gives CDR1 SGHAT, CDR2 FQNNGV. This CDR3 spans 17 amino acids. Repertoires were generated with immunoSEQ multiplex PCR, while TCRdb's copy carries only in-frame clones and drops some. The sample holds about 32,000 clones, approximately 94% seen once. The specimen was CD4+ T cells from peripheral blood mononuclear cells, collected in the second trimester of pregnancy. The J gene is TRBJ2-7, the V gene TRBV11-2; TRBD1 agrees at 9 bases. This TCR was recovered from a female donor with multiple sclerosis, enrolled in a pregnancy study. CDR3 bases: TGTGCCAGCAGCCCCCAGGGCGGGACAGGGAGCTCCTACGAGCAGTACTTC. Translated: CASSPQGGTGSSYEQYF. Drawing the rest from reference TRBV11-2 and TRBJ2-7, the complete variable domain is EAGVAQSPRYKIIEKRQSVAFWCNPISGHATLYWYQQILGQGPKLLIQFQNNGVVDDSQLPKDRFSAERLKGVDSTLKIQPAKLEDSAVYLCASSPQGGTGSSYEQYFGPGTRLTVT.